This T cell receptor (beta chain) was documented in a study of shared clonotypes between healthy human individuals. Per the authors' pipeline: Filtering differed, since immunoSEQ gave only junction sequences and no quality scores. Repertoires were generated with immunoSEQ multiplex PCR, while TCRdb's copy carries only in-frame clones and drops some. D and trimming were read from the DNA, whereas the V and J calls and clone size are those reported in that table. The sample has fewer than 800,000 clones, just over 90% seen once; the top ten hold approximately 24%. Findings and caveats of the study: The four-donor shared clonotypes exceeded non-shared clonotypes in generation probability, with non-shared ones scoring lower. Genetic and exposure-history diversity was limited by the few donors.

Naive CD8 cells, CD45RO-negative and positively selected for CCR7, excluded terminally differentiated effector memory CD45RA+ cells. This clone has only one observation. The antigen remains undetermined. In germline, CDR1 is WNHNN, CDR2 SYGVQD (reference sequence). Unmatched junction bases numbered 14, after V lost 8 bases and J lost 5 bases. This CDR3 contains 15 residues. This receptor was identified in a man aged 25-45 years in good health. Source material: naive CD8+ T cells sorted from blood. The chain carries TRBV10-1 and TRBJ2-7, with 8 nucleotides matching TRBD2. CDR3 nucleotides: TGCGCCAGCGGGCGAGGGACGGGGGGGATAAACGAGCAGTACTTC. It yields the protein CASGRGTGGINEQYF.